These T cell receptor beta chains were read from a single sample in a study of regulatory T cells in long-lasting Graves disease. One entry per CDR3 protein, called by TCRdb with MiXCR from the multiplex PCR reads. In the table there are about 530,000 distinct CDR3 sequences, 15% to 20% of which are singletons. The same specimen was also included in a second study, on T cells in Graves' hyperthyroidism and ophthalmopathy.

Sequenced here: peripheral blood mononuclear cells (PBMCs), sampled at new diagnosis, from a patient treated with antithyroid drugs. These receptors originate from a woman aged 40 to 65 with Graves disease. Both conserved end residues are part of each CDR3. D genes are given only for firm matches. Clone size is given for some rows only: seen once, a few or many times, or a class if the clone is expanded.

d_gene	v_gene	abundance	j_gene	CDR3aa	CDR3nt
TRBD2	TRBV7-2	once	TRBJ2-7	CASSLRSSGSLGNYEQYF	TGTGCCAGCAGCTTACGGTCTAGCGGGAGTCTGGGCAACTACGAGCAGTACTTC
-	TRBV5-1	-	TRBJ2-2	CASSFQSTGELFF	TGCGCCAGCAGCTTCCAGTCAACCGGGGAGCTGTTTTTT
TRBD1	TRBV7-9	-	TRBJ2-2	CASSRDRLTGELFF	TGTGCCAGCAGCCGGGACAGACTCACCGGGGAGCTGTTTTTT
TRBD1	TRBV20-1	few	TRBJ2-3	CSANRDRGTDTQYF	TGCAGTGCTAACCGGGACAGGGGCACAGATACGCAGTATTTT
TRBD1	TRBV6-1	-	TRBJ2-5	CASSPTGYRETQYF	TGTGCCAGCAGCCCGACAGGGTACAGGGAGACCCAGTACTTC
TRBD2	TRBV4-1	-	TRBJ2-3	CASSQDGAGGGGDTQYF	TGCGCCAGCAGCCAAGATGGAGCGGGCGGGGGTGGGGATACGCAGTATTTT
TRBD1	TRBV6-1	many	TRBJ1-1	CASRTGGMNTEAFF	TGTGCCAGCAGGACAGGGGGAATGAACACTGAAGCTTTCTTT
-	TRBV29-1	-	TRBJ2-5	CSVEGARRETQYF	TGCAGCGTTGAAGGGGCCCGACGGGAGACCCAGTACTTC
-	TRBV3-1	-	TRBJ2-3	CASSPGRSRPGADTQYF	TGTGCCAGCAGCCCAGGGCGGAGCCGCCCTGGCGCAGATACGCAGTATTTT
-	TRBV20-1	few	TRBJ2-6	CSALKPGGGANVLTF	TGCAGTGCCCTCAAACCCGGCGGTGGGGCCAACGTCCTGACTTTC
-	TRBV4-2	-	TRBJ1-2	CASSQDITGYGYTF	TGTGCCAGCAGCCAAGACATAACGGGCTATGGCTACACCTTC
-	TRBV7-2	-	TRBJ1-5	CASSSRGGLSPQHF	TGTGCCAGCAGCTCTAGAGGGGGGCTATCGCCCCAGCATTTT
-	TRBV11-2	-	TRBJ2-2	CASSFGPLDTGELFF	TGTGCCAGCAGCTTTGGACCCCTTGACACCGGGGAGCTGTTTTTT
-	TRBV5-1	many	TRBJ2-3	CASSLQGGDTQYF	TGCGCCAGCAGCTTACAGGGAGGGGATACGCAGTATTTT
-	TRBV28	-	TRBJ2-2	CASSTDTSNTGELFF	TGTGCCAGCAGCACAGACACCTCGAACACCGGGGAGCTGTTTTTT
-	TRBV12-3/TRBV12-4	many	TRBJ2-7	CASTDLQGNEQYF	TGTGCCAGCACCGATCTCCAGGGGAACGAGCAGTACTTC
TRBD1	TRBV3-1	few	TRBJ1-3	CASSQGTGSSGNTIYF	TGTGCCAGCAGCCAAGGGACAGGGAGCTCTGGAAACACCATATATTTT
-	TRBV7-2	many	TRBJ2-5	CASSLRSSQTQYF	TGTGCCAGCAGCTTAAGGAGCAGCCAGACCCAGTACTTC
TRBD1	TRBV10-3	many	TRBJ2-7	CAITQRDRGSGYEQYF	TGTGCCATCACCCAGCGGGACAGGGGCTCCGGGTACGAGCAGTACTTC
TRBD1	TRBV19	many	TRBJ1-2	CASSFTSRTGRLFYGYTF	TGTGCCAGTAGTTTCACCTCTCGGACAGGGAGGCTGTTCTATGGCTACACCTTC
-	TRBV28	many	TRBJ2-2	CASSPIGNTGELFF	TGTGCCAGCAGTCCTATCGGGAACACCGGGGAGCTGTTTTTT
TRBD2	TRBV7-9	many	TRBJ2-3	CASSLAAGGSTDTQYF	TGTGCCAGCAGCTTAGCGGCGGGGGGGAGCACAGATACGCAGTATTTT
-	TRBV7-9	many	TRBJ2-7	CASSSSGTVYEQYF	TGTGCCAGCAGCTCTTCCGGGACTGTCTACGAGCAGTACTTC
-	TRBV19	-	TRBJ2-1	CASQGGVRNEQFF	TGTGCCAGCCAGGGGGGGGTGAGGAATGAGCAGTTCTTC